This T cell receptor (beta chain) comes out of a study of CXCR3-negative and CXCR3-positive naive CD8 T cells. For this clonotype: The antigen remains unidentified.

Each TRB cDNA library was prepared by 5' RACE (with UMI labels). TCRdb reprocessed the 5' RACE reads and reports one entry per CDR3 protein, with no DNA. Its clone listing holds about 110,000 distinct CDR3 sequences. Triplicate 300,000-cell sorts were made of each CD8+ T cell subset. CD45RO-CCR7+CD27+CD95- defined naive CD8+ T cells. The study's findings and limits: More hydrophobic TRB CDR3s occurred in CXCR3-positive than in CXCR3-negative naive cells. PBMCs showed partially decreased CXCR3 expression after cryopreservation, and most assays used fresh PBMCs. Diversity ran similarly high across both naive subsets but far lower in memory CD8+ cells.

Germline CDR1 is SEHNR and CDR2 is FQNEAQ (reference sequence). The CDR3 covers 15 residues. V gene TRBV7-9 combines with J gene TRBJ2-3; the D call from TCRdb, TRBD2, cannot be confirmed without DNA. Source material: naive CXCR3+ CD8+ T cells from blood. The sample's subset: CD45RO-CCR7+CD27+CD95- naive CD8+ T cells expressing CXCR3 (TNR3+). This clonotype was obtained from a human donor in good health. Some clones in this sample may be carry-over from other donors' samples. The CDR3 sequence is CASSIVSGSLNTQYF.